This TCR beta chain was sequenced during a study of blood T cell repertoires in COVID-19. At the level of the study: Acute-phase and convalescent COVID-19 samples originated in the United States, Italy and Spain.

The sample holds a few counts of this clone. In germline, CDR1 is LNHDA, CDR2 SQIVND (reference sequence). CDR3 length equals 16 residues. Germline trimming cut 4 bases from V and 1 base from J; bases unmatched to any gene: 7. Data came from immunoSEQ multiplex PCR; TCRdb stores just in-frame clones and leaves some out. The sample consists of around 200,000 clones, approximately 80% of them appearing once. The chain links TRBV19 to TRBJ2-1, with 7 bases matching TRBD2. Sequencing was done on a sample of peripheral blood. This clonotype was obtained from an elderly woman with acute or convalescent COVID-19. The CDR3 DNA reads TGTGCCAGTAGTAAGGCGCTAGCGGTTTCCTACAATGAGCAGTTCTTC. Translating gives CASSKALAVSYNEQFF.